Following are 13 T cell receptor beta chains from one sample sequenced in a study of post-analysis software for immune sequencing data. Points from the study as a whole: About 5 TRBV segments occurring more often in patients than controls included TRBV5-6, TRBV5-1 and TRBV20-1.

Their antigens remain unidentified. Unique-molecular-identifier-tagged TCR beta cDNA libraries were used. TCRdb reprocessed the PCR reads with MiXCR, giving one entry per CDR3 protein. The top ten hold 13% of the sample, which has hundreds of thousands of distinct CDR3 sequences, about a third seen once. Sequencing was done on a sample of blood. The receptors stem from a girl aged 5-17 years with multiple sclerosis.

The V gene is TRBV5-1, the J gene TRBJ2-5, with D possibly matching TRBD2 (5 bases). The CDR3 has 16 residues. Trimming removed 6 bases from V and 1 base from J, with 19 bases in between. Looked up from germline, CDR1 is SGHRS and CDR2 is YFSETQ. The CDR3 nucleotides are TGCGCCAGCACCATGACGGGGATGGTTGTCCAAGAGACCCAGTACTTC. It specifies CASTMTGMVVQETQYF. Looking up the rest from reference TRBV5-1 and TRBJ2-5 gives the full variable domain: KAGVTQTPRYLIKTRGQQVTLSCSPISGHRSVSWYQQTPGQGLQFLFEYFSETQRNKGNFPGRFSGRQFSNSRSEMNVSTLELGDSALYLCASTMTGMVVQETQYFGPGTRLLVL.

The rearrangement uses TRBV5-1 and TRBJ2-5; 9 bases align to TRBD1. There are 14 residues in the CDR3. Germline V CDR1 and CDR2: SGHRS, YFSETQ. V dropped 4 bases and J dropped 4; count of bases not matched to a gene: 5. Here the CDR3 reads CASSPGTGSETQYF. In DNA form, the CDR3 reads TGCGCCAGCAGCCCAGGGACAGGGTCAGAGACCCAGTACTTC.

The CDR3 bases are TGTGCCAGCAGTGAAAGGGACAGCGTCTACGAGCAGTACTTC. Amino acids: CASSERDSVYEQYF. The V call is TRBV6-1, the J call TRBJ2-7, with 7 bases lining up with TRBD1. Trimming took 2 bases from V and 3 from J; bases not matched to a gene: 4. Germline values: CDR1 MNHNS, CDR2 SASEGT. CDR3 size: 14 residues.

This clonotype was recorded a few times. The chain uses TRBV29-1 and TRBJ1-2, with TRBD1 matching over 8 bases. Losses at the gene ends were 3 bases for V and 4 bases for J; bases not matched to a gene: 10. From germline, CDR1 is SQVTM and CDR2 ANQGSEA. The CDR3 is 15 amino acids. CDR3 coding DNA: TGCAGCGTTGACCAAACCGGGACAGGATTCTATGGCTACACCTTC. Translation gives CSVDQTGTGFYGYTF.

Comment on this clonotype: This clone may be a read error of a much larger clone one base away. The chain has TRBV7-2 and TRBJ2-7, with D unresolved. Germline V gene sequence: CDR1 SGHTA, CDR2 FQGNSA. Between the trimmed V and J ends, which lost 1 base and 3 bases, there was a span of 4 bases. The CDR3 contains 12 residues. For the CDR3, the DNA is TGTGCCAGCAGCTTAGATCTCTACGAGCAGTACTTC. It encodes CASSLDLYEQYF.

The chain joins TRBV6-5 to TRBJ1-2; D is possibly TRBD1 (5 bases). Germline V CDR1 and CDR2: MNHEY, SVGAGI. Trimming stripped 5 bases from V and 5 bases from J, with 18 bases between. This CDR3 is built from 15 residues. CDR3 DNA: TGTGCCAGCAGTCATCTTGAGGGGTTATCATATGGCTACACCTTC. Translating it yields CASSHLEGLSYGYTF.

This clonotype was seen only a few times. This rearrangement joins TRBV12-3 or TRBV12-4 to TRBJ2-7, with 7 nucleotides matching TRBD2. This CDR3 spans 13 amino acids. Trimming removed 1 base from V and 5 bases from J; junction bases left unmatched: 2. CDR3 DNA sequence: TGTGCCAGCAGTTTAGGACTAGCTGACGAGCAGTACTTC. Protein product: CASSLGLADEQYF.

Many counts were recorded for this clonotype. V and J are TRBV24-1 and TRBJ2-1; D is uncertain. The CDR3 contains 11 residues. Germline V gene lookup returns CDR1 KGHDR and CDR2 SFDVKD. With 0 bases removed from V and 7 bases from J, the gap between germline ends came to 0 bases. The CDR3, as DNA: TGTGCCACCAGTGATTTGAATGAGCAGTTCTTC. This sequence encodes CATSDLNEQFF.

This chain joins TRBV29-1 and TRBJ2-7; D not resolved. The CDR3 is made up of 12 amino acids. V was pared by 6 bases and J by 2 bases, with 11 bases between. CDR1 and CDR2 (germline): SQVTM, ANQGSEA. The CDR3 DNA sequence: TGCAGCGTCCTGGCCAGCGCCTACGAGCAGTACTTC. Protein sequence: CSVLASAYEQYF.

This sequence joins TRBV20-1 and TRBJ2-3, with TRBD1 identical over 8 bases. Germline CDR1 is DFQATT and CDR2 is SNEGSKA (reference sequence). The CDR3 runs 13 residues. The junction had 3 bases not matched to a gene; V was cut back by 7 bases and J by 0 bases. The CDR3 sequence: CSVGQGSTDTQYF. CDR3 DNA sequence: TGCAGTGTAGGACAGGGAAGCACAGATACGCAGTATTTT.

The CDR3 reads CASSLASGGTNTGELFF. CDR3 nucleotides: TGCGCCAGCAGCTTGGCTAGCGGGGGAACGAACACCGGGGAGCTGTTTTTT. This chain connects TRBV5-1 to TRBJ2-2, with 10 positions matching TRBD2. The CDR3 contains 17 residues. From germline, CDR1 is SGHRS and CDR2 YFSETQ. Trimming at V came to 0 bases and at J to 0 bases, leaving 2 bases not matched to a gene.

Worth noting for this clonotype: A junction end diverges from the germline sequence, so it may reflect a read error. The CDR3 loop is CSASRLNGGRNGQFF. CDR3 bases: TGCAGTGCTAGCAGGTTGAACGGAGGGAGGAATGGGCAGTTCTTC. This chain links TRBV20-1 with TRBJ2-1; a possible D gene is TRBD2 (6 bases). Germline CDR1 and CDR2: DFQATT and SNEGSKA (reference sequence). The CDR3 consists of 15 residues.

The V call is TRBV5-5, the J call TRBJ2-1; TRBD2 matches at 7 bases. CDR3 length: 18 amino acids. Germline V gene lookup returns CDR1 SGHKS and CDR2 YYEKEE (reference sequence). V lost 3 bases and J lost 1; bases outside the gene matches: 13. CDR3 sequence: CASSSRHSVGGSYNEQFF. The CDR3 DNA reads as TGTGCCAGCAGCTCCCGGCATAGTGTGGGAGGGTCCTACAATGAGCAGTTCTTC.